The 28 T cell receptor beta chains below were found in one sample sequenced in a study of type 1 regulatory T cells. Notes on the study in general: Type 1 regulatory T cells had a more restricted TCR repertoire than non-type 1 regulatory T cells.

No cognate antigen is known for these TCRs. Using its own MiXCR run on the reads, TCRdb lists one record per CDR3 protein. The data show tens of thousands of distinct CDR3 sequences, with about a fifth seen just once and 8% to 9% held by the top ten. The sequenced sample consisted of cultured type 1 regulatory T (Tr1) cells, either the whole culture or a sorted fraction (not recorded which). These TCRs come from a human donor in good health.

The J gene is TRBJ2-7, the V gene TRBV14, with D uncertain. The germline gives CDR1 SGHDN, CDR2 FVKESK. The CDR3 extends over 13 amino acids. V lost 2 bases and J 5 bases, leaving 10 bases between the germline ends. Here the CDR3 DNA reads TGTGCCAGCAGCCAACGCAATTGGGACGAGCAGTACTTC. As protein: CASSQRNWDEQYF. Drawing the rest from reference TRBV14 and TRBJ2-7, the complete variable domain is EAGVTQFPSHSVIEKGQTVTLRCDPISGHDNLYWYRRVMGKEIKFLLHFVKESKQDESGMPNNRFLAERTGGTYSTLKVQPAELEDSGVYFCASSQRNWDEQYFGPGTRLTVT.

This clonotype was detected a few times. The chain uses TRBV5-1 and TRBJ2-7, with D perhaps matching TRBD1 (6 bases). Trimming removed 3 bases at V and 3 bases at J, with 13 bases between. Germline V gives CDR1 SGHRS, CDR2 YFSETQ. The CDR3 consists of 14 residues. CDR3 sequence (DNA): TGCGCCAGCAGCTGGGCCGGACAGAACTACGAGCAGTACTTC. It is translated as CASSWAGQNYEQYF. The full variable domain, with the rest looked up from reference TRBV5-1 and TRBJ2-7, is KAGVTQTPRYLIKTRGQQVTLSCSPISGHRSVSWYQQTPGQGLQFLFEYFSETQRNKGNFPGRFSGRQFSNSRSEMNVSTLELGDSALYLCASSWAGQNYEQYFGPGTRLTVT.

This clonotype has a handful of counts. The rearrangement joins TRBV2 to TRBJ1-2; the D is unclear. Germline values: CDR1 SNHLY, CDR2 FYNNEI. CDR3 length equals 13 residues. V was clipped by 6 bases and J by 10 bases, with 18 bases between them. This chain's CDR3 is CASSEDLTWVYTF. The DNA of the CDR3 is TGTGCCAGCAGCGAGGACCTTACCTGGGTCTACACCTTC.

The chain carries TRBV5-1 and TRBJ1-1, with 8 bases identical to TRBD1. CDR1 and CDR2 (germline): SGHRS, YFSETQ. With 4 bases clipped from V and 1 base from J, the junction kept 6 bases outside the gene matches. The CDR3 extends over 15 amino acids. The CDR3, as DNA: TGCGCCAGCAGCACTGGACAGGGTGGGAACACTGAAGCTTTCTTT. Residues: CASSTGQGGNTEAFF. Together with reference TRBV5-1 and TRBJ1-1, the CDR3 gives the full variable domain: KAGVTQTPRYLIKTRGQQVTLSCSPISGHRSVSWYQQTPGQGLQFLFEYFSETQRNKGNFPGRFSGRQFSNSRSEMNVSTLELGDSALYLCASSTGQGGNTEAFFGQGTRLTVV.

This clonotype was recorded a few times. The gene calls are TRBV28 and TRBJ1-2, with TRBD1 matching 7 bases. Looked up from germline, CDR1 is MDHEN and CDR2 is SYDVKM. The CDR3 loop spans 12 amino acids. V lost 10 bases and J lost 2; bases outside the gene matches: 4. CDR3 amino acids: CANQGGNYGYTF. As DNA, the CDR3 is TGTGCCAACCAGGGGGGGAACTATGGCTACACCTTC.

The J gene is TRBJ1-1, the V gene TRBV6-1; no reliable D call. Trimming cost V 5 bases and J 0 bases, with 13 bases left between them. The germline V gene has CDR1 MNHNS and CDR2 SASEGT. The CDR3 length is 15 residues. The CDR3 sequence is CASSPGLALNTEAFF. The CDR3 bases are TGTGCCAGCAGTCCCGGGTTAGCCTTGAACACTGAAGCTTTCTTT.

Comment on this clonotype: A junction end diverges from the germline sequence, so it may reflect a read error. V is TRBV28 and J is TRBJ2-7; 10 nucleotides align to TRBD2. The CDR3 loop spans 15 amino acids. Germline V gene lookup returns CDR1 MDHEN and CDR2 SYDVKM. The CDR3 DNA is TGCGCCAGCAGTGGGCTAGCGGGAGATAGACACGAGCAGTACTTC. The encoded protein is CASSGLAGDRHEQYF.

This chain links TRBV7-2 with TRBJ2-2, with 7 positions matching TRBD2. This CDR3 has 17 amino acids. The germline gives CDR1 SGHTA, CDR2 FQGNSA. With 5 bases clipped from V and 5 bases from J, the junction kept 14 bases outside the gene matches. CDR3 nucleotides: TGTGCCAGCAGCCACCGACCAAAGGGCGGGAGAACCGGGGAGCTGTTTTTT. The encoded protein is CASSHRPKGGRTGELFF.

The rearrangement uses TRBV7-9 and TRBJ2-1, with no clear D. Germline V CDR1 and CDR2: SEHNR, FQNEAQ (reference sequence). The V end was cut by 8 bases, the J end by 6 bases, with 14 bases between. The CDR3 extends over 13 amino acids. The CDR3 loop is CASWNSRSNEQFF. The CDR3 DNA sequence: TGTGCCAGCTGGAACTCACGTTCCAATGAGCAGTTCTTC.

This clonotype was recorded a few times. CDR3 protein: CATSDSGRTDTQYF. In DNA form, the CDR3 reads TGTGCCACCAGTGATAGCGGCCGCACAGATACGCAGTATTTT. The chain couples TRBV24-1 to TRBJ2-3; the D gene is possibly TRBD2 (5 bases). Looked up from germline, CDR1 is KGHDR and CDR2 is SFDVKD. Trimming left V 3 bases short and J 1 base short, with 7 bases between. The CDR3 is 14 amino acids.

This clonotype has a handful of counts. J is TRBJ2-2 and V is TRBV7-9; D might be TRBD1 (6 bases). V lost 7 bases and J lost 3, with 24 bases in between. The CDR3 has 18 residues. Looked up from germline, CDR1 is SEHNR and CDR2 is FQNEAQ (reference sequence). The CDR3 coding sequence is TGTGCCAGCACCCAACCCCCGCGGAGGACAGATGACACCGGGGAGCTGTTTTTT. Translation gives CASTQPPRRTDDTGELFF.

The V and J genes are TRBV14 and TRBJ2-3; 12 nucleotides agree with TRBD2. Germline trimming cut 1 base from V and 2 bases from J; bases unmatched to any gene: 1. The CDR3 consists of 16 residues. Germline V gene sequence: CDR1 SGHDN, CDR2 FVKESK. CDR3 sequence (DNA): TGTGCCAGCAGCCAAGGACTAGCGGGAGTCACAGATACGCAGTATTTT. Residues: CASSQGLAGVTDTQYF.

The chain has TRBV18 and TRBJ2-7; 8 bases agree with TRBD1. The J segment lost 2 bases and the V segment lost 4 bases, leaving 7 bases of the junction unmatched. The CDR3 has 15 residues. The germline V gene has CDR1 KGHSH and CDR2 LQKENI. CDR3 DNA: TGTGCCAGCTCACGCCCGGGACAGGAAACCTACGAGCAGTACTTC. Translated: CASSRPGQETYEQYF.

The chain employs TRBV6-1 and TRBJ1-1; a weak D match, TRBD1 (5 bases). Germline CDR1 and CDR2: MNHNS and SASEGT. V was trimmed by 8 bases and J by 7 bases, leaving 14 bases between them. There are 12 residues in the CDR3. CDR3 sequence: CASGSRVGEAFF. The CDR3, as DNA: TGTGCCAGCGGCTCCAGGGTCGGTGAAGCTTTCTTT.

The CDR3 DNA sequence: TGCACCTCGTCGGGGAAGGGTCCGAACACTGAAGCTTTCTTT. Translated, it gives CTSSGKGPNTEAFF. The rearrangement uses TRBV29-1 and TRBJ1-1; the D is unclear. The CDR3 covers 14 residues. CDR1 is SQVTM, CDR2 ANQGSEA, per germline. Complete variable domain (other parts from reference TRBV29-1 and TRBJ1-1): SAVISQKPSRDICQRGTSLTIQCQVDSQVTMMFWYRQQPGQSLTLIATANQGSEATYESGFVIDKFPISRPNLTFSTLTVSNMSPEDSSIYLCTSSGKGPNTEAFFGQGTRLTVV.

V usage is TRBV27 and J usage is TRBJ1-3; a weak D match, TRBD1 (5 bases). This CDR3 comprises 15 residues. Germline V lookup: CDR1 MNHEY, CDR2 SMNVEV (reference sequence). V lost 2 bases and J lost 4, with 12 bases in between. The CDR3 coding sequence is TGTGCCAGCAGTTTAAATCCAGGGTCCGGAAACACCATATATTTT. Its translation is CASSLNPGSGNTIYF.

This chain links TRBV28 with TRBJ2-1, with D possibly matching TRBD1 (6 bases). Trimming took off 7 bases at V and 4 bases at J, with 20 bases between the two ends. The CDR3 covers 16 residues. Germline V lookup: CDR1 MDHEN, CDR2 SYDVKM. This CDR3 reads CASTEQGPREYNEQFF. The CDR3 DNA follows: TGTGCCAGCACCGAGCAGGGGCCCAGGGAGTACAATGAGCAGTTCTTC.

This clonotype appeared a few times. The chain couples TRBV7-9 to TRBJ2-5; 10 positions match TRBD2. The CDR3 has 21 residues. Trimming at V came to 5 bases and at J to 5 bases, leaving 26 bases not matched to a gene. Germline V lookup: CDR1 SEHNR, CDR2 FQNEAQ (reference sequence). CDR3: CASSHWNPASGSSGLMETQYF. CDR3 nucleotide sequence: TGTGCCAGCAGCCATTGGAATCCGGCTAGCGGGAGTTCTGGTCTAATGGAGACCCAGTACTTC.

The J gene is TRBJ1-2, the V gene TRBV20-1; tentatively, D is TRBD1 (5 bases). CDR3 length: 14 amino acids. The V gene's germline CDR1 is DFQATT and CDR2 SNEGSKA (reference sequence). Trimming left V 1 base short and J 2 bases short, with 11 bases between. The CDR3 is CSARVGALNYGYTF. CDR3 coding DNA: TGCAGTGCTAGAGTAGGGGCCCTCAACTATGGCTACACCTTC.

This clonotype was counted between two and nine times. V usage is TRBV11-3 and J usage is TRBJ2-7; 7 bases line up with TRBD2. Germline CDR1 is SGHNT and CDR2 is YENEEA. The J segment lost 11 bases and the V segment lost 0 bases, leaving 4 bases of the junction unmatched. This CDR3 has 12 residues. CDR3 sequence reads: CASSLEGGTEYF. DNA of the CDR3: TGTGCCAGCAGCTTAGAGGGGGGGACGGAGTACTTC.

The chain is built from TRBV5-5 and TRBJ2-1; D not certain. Germline V gene sequence: CDR1 SGHKS, CDR2 YYEKEE (reference sequence). Trimming pared 4 bases from V and 4 bases from J, leaving 9 bases between. This CDR3 comprises 13 residues. CDR3 amino acids: CASSAGPYNEQFF. CDR3 DNA: TGTGCCAGCAGCGCCGGACCATACAATGAGCAGTTCTTC.

V gene TRBV5-8 combines with J gene TRBJ2-7; a possible D gene is TRBD1 (5 bases). CDR1 and CDR2 from the germline V gene are SGHTS and YDEGEE. The V end was cut by 4 bases, the J end by 3 bases, with 8 bases between. The CDR3 extends over 12 amino acids. The CDR3 nucleotides are TGTGCCAGCAGCCAGACAGTCTACGAGCAGTACTTC. Translated, it gives CASSQTVYEQYF.

This clonotype was found a few times. The CDR3 DNA reads TGTGCCAGCACCCCCAAGGGGGGGCTTAGCAATCAGCCCCAGCATTTT. This encodes CASTPKGGLSNQPQHF. The rearrangement links TRBV12-3 or TRBV12-4 to TRBJ1-5, with D tentatively TRBD1 (6 bases). Trimming stripped 7 bases from V and 0 bases from J, with 16 bases between. This CDR3 contains 16 residues.

This clonotype has a handful of counts. The gene calls are TRBV20-1 and TRBJ2-7, with D perhaps matching TRBD2 (5 bases). Per the germline V gene, CDR1 is DFQATT and CDR2 is SNEGSKA (reference sequence). V was trimmed by 3 bases and J by 0 bases, leaving 12 bases between them. The CDR3 consists of 14 residues. The CDR3 sequence: CSASYKDFSYEQYF. CDR3 nucleotide sequence: TGCAGTGCTAGTTATAAGGACTTCTCCTACGAGCAGTACTTC.

This clonotype was picked up many times. The genes are TRBV5-1 and TRBJ2-3; no reliable D call. The V gene's germline CDR1 is SGHRS and CDR2 YFSETQ. CDR3 length: 16 amino acids. The ends were cut back, 2 bases at V and 2 bases at J, with 15 bases in the middle. The CDR3 DNA is TGCGCCAGCAGCTTTCGGGTGGATTCGGTCACAGATACGCAGTATTTT. It yields the protein CASSFRVDSVTDTQYF.

The genes are TRBV5-4 and TRBJ2-1; D is unclear. The germline V gene encodes CDR1 SGHNT and CDR2 YYREEE (reference sequence). The length of the CDR3 is 15 residues. The V end lost 0 bases, the J end lost 6 bases, and 13 bases lay between the germline ends. In DNA form, the CDR3 reads TGTGCCAGCAGCTTGGACCAGGCCTCGTTCAATGAGCAGTTCTTC. Its protein is CASSLDQASFNEQFF.

This clonotype appeared a single time. This sequence joins TRBV7-9 and TRBJ1-3, with D unresolved. The CDR3 is made up of 15 amino acids. With 5 bases removed from V and 2 bases from J, the gap between germline ends came to 13 bases. CDR1 and CDR2 from the germline V gene are SEHNR and FQNEAQ (reference sequence). DNA of the CDR3: TGTGCCAGCAGCCCGAGGCCGGAGGCTGGAAACACCATATATTTT. It codes for CASSPRPEAGNTIYF.

At least ten counts were recorded for this clonotype. The rearrangement joins TRBV7-2 to TRBJ1-2; D gene ambiguous. The CDR3 is made up of 15 amino acids. Per germline, CDR1 SGHTA and CDR2 FQGNSA. V was trimmed by 3 bases and J by 5 bases, leaving 16 bases between them. The CDR3 loop reads CASSLGRPQAYGYTF. DNA for the CDR3: TGTGCCAGCAGCTTGGGCCGGCCCCAAGCTTATGGCTACACCTTC.